This T cell receptor beta chain was documented in a study of T cells in Graves' hyperthyroidism and ophthalmopathy. The CDR3 covers 14 residues. Trimming removed 3 bases from V and 2 bases from J, with 10 bases in between. Germline V gene sequence: CDR1 KGHDR, CDR2 SFDVKD. Exclusion followed for patients with uncontrolled infection, other autoimmune disease, pregnancy or lactation. Diagnosing involved the use of clinical symptoms, serum thyroxine and TRAb, thyroid ultrasound and orbital computed tomography. Concerning this clonotype: Its cognate antigen is unknown.

RNA transcripts were the template for amplifying TCR beta CDR3 regions. An initial round of RT-PCR targeting the TCR CDR3 relied on the HTBI primer set. TCRdb re-derived calls from the multiplex PCR reads in MiXCR, one entry per CDR3 protein. This table holds about 710,000 distinct CDR3 sequences, about 16% found once. Study conclusions and caveats: Stable hyperthyroidism and ophthalmopathy were separated using 13 V-J signatures. The model forecast ophthalmopathy, anticipating it by a median around 6.5 months before onset.

This receptor was taken from a man aged 18 to 35 with Graves' hyperthyroidism. Sequencing was performed on blood. The V gene is TRBV24-1, the J gene TRBJ2-7; D is unclear. CDR3 bases: TGTGCCACCAGTGATGGCGGCGGCCCCTACGAGCAGTACTTC. Protein: CATSDGGGPYEQYF.